These T cell receptor beta chains were read from a single sample in a study of T cell changes during pregnancy in multiple sclerosis. The table came from immunoSEQ multiplex PCR; TCRdb's copy has only in-frame clones and leaves some out. The table shows fewer than 75,000 clones, with approximately 93% occurring only once. This sample comprised peripheral blood, obtained in the second trimester of pregnancy. The source of these receptors is a female donor with multiple sclerosis, enrolled in a pregnancy study. Both conserved end residues are part of each CDR3. Each record gives: D gene, clone size, J gene, CDR3 length, V gene, CDR3 DNA, CDR3 protein. The D gene is left open where the match is weak. Not all rows give a size; the values are once, few, many and, for expanded clones, a class.

D: -
size: -
J: TRBJ1-5
length: 14
V: TRBV19
DNA: TGTGCCAGTAGAACACAGGGATCAAATCAGCCCCAGCATTTT
CDR3: CASRTQGSNQPQHF

D: TRBD1
size: -
J: TRBJ1-5
length: 14
V: TRBV15
DNA: TGTGCCACCGCTCTCTACAGGGGTGGTCAGCCCCAGCATTTT
CDR3: CATALYRGGQPQHF

D: TRBD1
size: once
J: TRBJ1-5
length: 18
V: TRBV6-1
DNA: TGTGCCAGCAGTGGCAGGGGGCGGGGGTGGAATAGCAATCAGCCCCAGCATTTT
CDR3: CASSGRGRGWNSNQPQHF

D: TRBD1
size: -
J: TRBJ1-3
length: 12
V: TRBV19
DNA: TGTGCCAGTAGTCCGGGACAGGTGGCCATATATTTT
CDR3: CASSPGQVAIYF

D: -
size: -
J: TRBJ1-1
length: 14
V: TRBV19
DNA: TGTGCCAGTAGTATAGTTGGGGGGACGTCAGACGCTTTCTTT
CDR3: CASSIVGGTSDAFF

D: TRBD2
size: -
J: TRBJ2-7
length: 11
V: TRBV18
DNA: TGTGCCAGCTCACCGGGGGGGGAGCAGTACTTC
CDR3: CASSPGGEQYF

D: -
size: -
J: TRBJ2-3
length: 16
V: TRBV7-2
DNA: TGTGCCAGCAGCCCGGGGTCCCCACTTGTCACAGATACGCAGTATTTT
CDR3: CASSPGSPLVTDTQYF

D: -
size: -
J: TRBJ2-5
length: 15
V: TRBV5-4
DNA: TGTGCCAGCAAGGAACTACAGGGCCCCGGGGAGACCCAGTACTTC
CDR3: CASKELQGPGETQYF

D: -
size: -
J: TRBJ1-1
length: 15
V: TRBV5-6
DNA: TGTGCCAGCAGCCCTATTGTCAGGATGAACACTGAAGCTTTCTTT
CDR3: CASSPIVRMNTEAFF

D: TRBD1
size: -
J: TRBJ2-1
length: 12
V: TRBV11-3
DNA: TGTGCCAGCAGCCTGGGACAGGGACTCCAGTTCTTC
CDR3: CASSLGQGLQFF

D: -
size: once
J: TRBJ2-3
length: 16
V: TRBV9
DNA: TGTGCCAGCAGCCCCGGTGGGGAGGTCAGCACAGATACGCAGTATTTT
CDR3: CASSPGGEVSTDTQYF

D: TRBD1
size: -
J: TRBJ1-6
length: 15
V: TRBV19
DNA: TGTGCCAGTAGTAGGGGGACAGCCGATAATTCACCCCTCCACTTT
CDR3: CASSRGTADNSPLHF

D: -
size: once
J: TRBJ2-3
length: 16
V: TRBV19
DNA: TGTGCCAGCAGGATGGGCATAGCGGAGAGCACAGATACGCAGTATTTT
CDR3: CASRMGIAESTDTQYF

D: -
size: -
J: TRBJ1-2
length: 17
V: TRBV7-2
DNA: TGTGCCAGCAGCTTAATGGGCGTGACGCCAGGGGACTATGGCTACACCTTC
CDR3: CASSLMGVTPGDYGYTF

D: TRBD2
size: -
J: TRBJ2-5
length: 16
V: TRBV5-4
DNA: TGTGCCAGCAGCTCCTCGAGTAGCGGGAGTGGAGAGACCCAGTACTTC
CDR3: CASSSSSSGSGETQYF

D: TRBD2
size: -
J: TRBJ2-1
length: 20
V: TRBV5-1
DNA: TGCGCCAGCAGCTCACTAAGCGGGATATACTATCAAAGCTCCTACAATGAGCAGTTCTTC
CDR3: CASSSLSGIYYQSSYNEQFF

D: -
size: -
J: TRBJ1-2
length: 13
V: TRBV6-5
DNA: TGTGCCAGCCGAGGGAGCTCTAACTATGGCTACACCTTC
CDR3: CASRGSSNYGYTF

D: -
size: -
J: TRBJ1-5
length: 13
V: TRBV28
DNA: TGTGCCAGCAGTGACGACAACAATCAGCCCCAGCATTTT
CDR3: CASSDDNNQPQHF

D: -
size: once
J: TRBJ1-1
length: 14
V: TRBV7-2
DNA: TGTGCCAGCAGCCTTACAGAGATGAACACTGAAGCTTTCTTT
CDR3: CASSLTEMNTEAFF

D: -
size: -
J: TRBJ1-1
length: 13
V: TRBV29-1
DNA: TGCAGCGTTTATGGGGACTCAAACACTGAAGCTTTCTTT
CDR3: CSVYGDSNTEAFF

D: TRBD2
size: -
J: TRBJ2-7
length: 17
V: TRBV7-2
DNA: TGTGCCAGCAGCTTAGTGTCTAGCGGGCCCGGGGAAGGCGAGCAGTACTTC
CDR3: CASSLVSSGPGEGEQYF

D: -
size: -
J: TRBJ2-7
length: 13
V: TRBV11-2
DNA: TGTGCCAGCAGCTTAGATCAGGCCTACGAGCAGTACTTC
CDR3: CASSLDQAYEQYF

D: -
size: -
J: TRBJ1-3
length: 13
V: TRBV29-1
DNA: TGCAGCGTTGAATTAGGTGGGGCGAACACCATATATTTT
CDR3: CSVELGGANTIYF

D: TRBD1
size: -
J: TRBJ2-6
length: 17
V: TRBV27
DNA: TGTGCCAGCAGTTTTTCGGCAGGGGGCTCTGGGGCCAACGTCCTGACTTTC
CDR3: CASSFSAGGSGANVLTF

D: -
size: -
J: TRBJ1-4
length: 13
V: TRBV25-1
DNA: TGTGCCAGCAGAGGGGCCACCGGGGAAAAACTGTTTTTT
CDR3: CASRGATGEKLFF

D: TRBD1
size: -
J: TRBJ1-1
length: 11
V: TRBV30
DNA: TGTGCCTCGGACAGGGGCACTGAAGCTTTCTTT
CDR3: CASDRGTEAFF

D: -
size: -
J: TRBJ2-7
length: 11
V: TRBV20-1
DNA: TGCAGTGCGAGGGAGCACTACGAGCAGTACTTC
CDR3: CSAREHYEQYF

D: -
size: -
J: TRBJ2-2
length: 14
V: TRBV19
DNA: TGTGCCAGTACCTTACAGGGAAACACCGGGGAGCTGTTTTTT
CDR3: CASTLQGNTGELFF

D: TRBD2
size: -
J: TRBJ2-3
length: 15
V: TRBV9
DNA: TGTGCCAGCGGTAGCGGGGGGGCCACCACAGATACGCAGTATTTT
CDR3: CASGSGGATTDTQYF

D: -
size: -
J: TRBJ2-7
length: 14
V: TRBV27
DNA: TGTGCCAGCAAGGGGGTCCCCCCCACCTACGAGCAGTACTTC
CDR3: CASKGVPPTYEQYF

D: TRBD2
size: -
J: TRBJ2-7
length: 15
V: TRBV7-9
DNA: TGTGCCAGCAGCTCACCGGGACTAGCAGGTTACGAGCAGTACTTC
CDR3: CASSSPGLAGYEQYF

D: TRBD1
size: -
J: TRBJ1-1
length: 16
V: TRBV10-3
DNA: TGTGCCATCAGGAACCCCCGACAGGGAGCACGAACTGAAGCTTTCTTT
CDR3: CAIRNPRQGARTEAFF

D: TRBD1
size: -
J: TRBJ1-2
length: 15
V: TRBV7-8
DNA: TGTGCCAGCAGCCCGGCGGCACAGGGGGTTTATGGCTACACCTTC
CDR3: CASSPAAQGVYGYTF

D: TRBD2
size: medium-sized
J: TRBJ2-3
length: 16
V: TRBV13
DNA: TGTGCCAGCAGCTTACCAGGCAGCGGGAGCCCAGATACGCAGTATTTT
CDR3: CASSLPGSGSPDTQYF

D: TRBD1
size: -
J: TRBJ2-3
length: 15
V: TRBV2
DNA: TGTGCCAGCAGTCTACAGGGGTATGGTGGAGATACGCAGTATTTT
CDR3: CASSLQGYGGDTQYF

D: -
size: -
J: TRBJ2-7
length: 15
V: TRBV11-2
DNA: TGTGCCAGCAGCTTAGAGGGACACCAATCCTACGAGCAGTACTTC
CDR3: CASSLEGHQSYEQYF

D: -
size: -
J: TRBJ1-5
length: 16
V: TRBV5-1
DNA: TGCGCCAGCAGCTTGGTCGGGATGGATAGCAATCAGCCCCAGCATTTT
CDR3: CASSLVGMDSNQPQHF

D: -
size: -
J: TRBJ1-1
length: 14
V: TRBV7-6
DNA: TGTGCCAGCAGCTTAGGTGGCAGAAACACTGAAGCTTTCTTT
CDR3: CASSLGGRNTEAFF

D: TRBD2
size: once
J: TRBJ2-3
length: 19
V: TRBV27
DNA: TGTGCCAGCAGTTTAACGCCGGGACTAGCGGGAGGGACCACAGATACGCAGTATTTT
CDR3: CASSLTPGLAGGTTDTQYF

D: -
size: -
J: TRBJ2-7
length: 15
V: TRBV1
DNA: TGCACCAGCAGCCAACCTGACAGGGATCGGTACGAGCAGTACTTC
CDR3: CTSSQPDRDRYEQYF

D: TRBD1
size: -
J: TRBJ2-5
length: 12
V: TRBV29-1
DNA: TGCAGCGTTGGACAGGGCAAAGAGACCCAGTACTTC
CDR3: CSVGQGKETQYF

D: -
size: -
J: TRBJ2-2
length: 14
V: TRBV30
DNA: TGTGCCTGGACGGGGGAGATAAACACCGGGGAGCTGTTTTTT
CDR3: CAWTGEINTGELFF

D: TRBD1
size: -
J: TRBJ2-7
length: 13
V: TRBV14
DNA: TGTGCCAGCAGCCAAGGGACAGGGGTTGAGCAGTACTTC
CDR3: CASSQGTGVEQYF

D: -
size: -
J: TRBJ1-2
length: 16
V: TRBV11-2
DNA: TGTGCCAGCAGCCCTGGCCCCGGGACACTCCTGCGGGGCTACACCTTC
CDR3: CASSPGPGTLLRGYTF

D: TRBD1
size: -
J: TRBJ2-1
length: 15
V: TRBV5-6
DNA: TGTGCCAGCAGCCGACAGGGATTCTCCTACAATGAGCAGTTCTTC
CDR3: CASSRQGFSYNEQFF